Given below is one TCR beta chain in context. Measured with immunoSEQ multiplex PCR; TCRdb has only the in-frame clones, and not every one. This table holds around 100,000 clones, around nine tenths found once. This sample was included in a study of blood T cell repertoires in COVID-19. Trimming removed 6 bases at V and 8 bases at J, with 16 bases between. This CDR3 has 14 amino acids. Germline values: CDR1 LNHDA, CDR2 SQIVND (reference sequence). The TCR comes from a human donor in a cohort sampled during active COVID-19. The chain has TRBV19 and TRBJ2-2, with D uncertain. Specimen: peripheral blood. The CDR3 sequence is CASRGIGLLGELFF. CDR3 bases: TGTGCCAGTAGGGGCATTGGGTTATTGGGGGAGCTGTTTTTT.